The present T cell receptor (beta chain) was sequenced within a study of cytomegalovirus exposure and HLA in healthy donors listed by TCRdb under 2017. Background for the entire study: According to an earlier analysis of around 600 of the donors, about 190 million T cells yielded 120 million or so unique TCR beta sequences and more than 250 Gb of sequence data. In a later genetic analysis, genome-wide SNP genotypes for about 65% of the roughly 670 donors were used, and that subset was treated as a discovery cohort. The number of donors typed differed by locus, with roughly 629-640 for A, B, C, DRB1 and DQB1, roughly 520 for DQA1, 600 to 610 for DPA1, and 400 to 490 for DPB1. Class I and class II HLA loci were covered by the typing at four-digit resolution. Using immunosequencing, the study profiled T cell repertoires from about 650 subjects and related those repertoires to cytomegalovirus serostatus. Along with the roughly 670-subject first cohort, a separate validation cohort of over a hundred different subjects was used. In a later analysis, previously published TCR beta repertoires from 666 donors were re-analyzed and high-resolution HLA genotyping was added so that TCR occurrence patterns could be studied. Of the 300 to 400 genotyped donors, approximately 83% fell in the genetic ancestry cluster associated with self-reported Caucasian donors. Several DR-DQ haplotypes were handled as single units for association and clustering because linkage in the cohort was strong. An earlier analysis of more than 450 of the donors used high-throughput TCR beta sequencing to judge whether each TCR beta V gene segment behaved as functional or pseudogenic. The later analysis used no new phenotypic data to find candidate immune exposures, relying instead on TCR beta sequences and their occurrence across donors. The study aimed to test whether cataloging public T cell receptors could reveal signatures of past pathogen exposure. Alongside the repertoire data, information on donor age, sex, ethnicity and CMV serostatus was compiled. Among almost 400 genotyped donors of the cohort, an average of around 240,000 unique TCR beta nucleotide sequences were sequenced per donor, around 20% of them non-productive. An early release covering roughly 580 HLA-typed donors comprised approximately 290 gigabases of sequencing data and around 86 million unique TCR sequences. Every repertoire in the discovery cohort had been generated on one and the same sequencing platform. High-throughput TCR immunosequencing, statistical association of individual TCRs with disease status, and machine learning were combined to predict cytomegalovirus infection status.

The library was built by means of the immunoSEQ multiplex PCR assay. The multiplex PCR relied on a mix of 60 forward primers for TCR Vbeta segments and 13 reverse primers for TCR Jbeta segments. A multiplex PCR assay on genomic DNA amplified the CDR3 region of rearranged TCR beta genes. On the Illumina HiSeq System, the amplified TCR beta libraries were sequenced as 87-base-pair reads. In the original analysis: A later analysis counted 65 million to 90 million unique TCR beta chains across the 500 to 850 repertoires, and 10 million to 11 million of these chains were shared by at least two donors. A nearest-neighbor algorithm error-corrected the raw reads and collapsed the reads into unique sequences, merging closely related sequences to remove PCR and sequencing errors. Alignment of CDR3 sequences to IMGT reference sequences was used to assign V, D and J gene segments. For a sequence to be retained, a match of at least six nucleotides was required to both a V gene segment and a J gene segment. Rearrangements were classified as productive when the CDR3 lacked stop codons and remained in frame with V and J, and all other rearrangements were classified as non-productive. Following IMGT convention, CDR3 was defined as the stretch from the second conserved V-encoded cysteine up to the conserved J-encoded phenylalanine. The earlier analysis of about 610 of the donors excluded sequences that lacked an unambiguous match to a single V gene segment. In an earlier analysis of almost 600 of the donors, a V segment was called functional when productive rearrangements were above 56.7%, and segregating when the standard deviation between donors exceeded 5%. A statistical classification framework was built for diagnosing cytomegalovirus status from the catalog of TCR beta chain sequences. A later analysis assigned V and J genes by comparing TCR nucleotide sequences with IMGT/GENE-DB human TR gene sequences. A later analysis assigned CDR3 sequences and most-parsimonious VDJ recombination scenarios with the TCRdist pipeline. A later analysis defined each TCR beta chain by its CDR3 amino acid sequence plus V-gene family, and excluded reads lacking a unique V-gene family. In a later analysis, 450 to 600 highly shared, low-generation-probability nucleotide sequences were removed to address suspected cross-contamination and a sequencing artifact. In a later analysis, a clonal expansion index was calculated for each public chain from normalized within-repertoire ranks of inferred template counts. Generation probabilities in a later analysis came from a VDJ recombination model fitted to out-of-frame rearrangements, and those results were checked against IGoR. In a later analysis, TCR-TCR, TCR-HLA and TCR-CMV co-occurrence was scored with hypergeometric tests, and a repertoire-size bias correction was applied to TCR pairs. To estimate false discovery rates, a later analysis permuted the HLA or CMV assignments 20 times. In a later analysis, co-occurring TCRs were grouped with DBSCAN, and TCRdist sequence similarity was added when clustering was performed within HLA-allele-positive subsets. For co-occurrence clustering, repertoires with fewer than 30,000 or more than 120,000 public chains were excluded, along with roughly 5 repertoires with anomalous nucleotide sharing. TCRdb re-hosts the immuneACCESS table, in-frame sequences only. Its copies lack some clones; in the studies checked, an unresolved V gene accounts for under half of them, and the cause for the rest is not known. V, J and clone size reflect that table, while D and trimming were determined from the DNA. This sample holds over 200,000 clones; 85% to 90% were observed only once. The ten top clones hold 1% to 1.5% of the sample.

This clone was seen only a few times. The specificity of this receptor is unknown. Per-base quality was not reported, and no clone a single base away is much larger than it. The germline V gene supplies CDR1 SNHLY and CDR2 FYNNEI. Measured from the cysteine to the phenylalanine, the CDR3 is 13 residues long. Only CDR3 DNA remains: 39 bases, in frame from the first base. V was cut back by 7 bases and J by 2 bases, leaving a gap of 11 bases between them. In total, 666 healthy bone marrow donors made up the cohort. At the time of sampling, every cohort member was nominally healthy, though immune exposures that went unrecorded were likely present. Of the 650 to 700 cohort members, 250 to 300 had positive CMV serostatus and fewer than 450 had negative CMV serostatus, and CMV serostatus was not recorded for the donor. Each donor provided a peripheral blood sample, and peripheral blood mononuclear cells were used for TCR beta sequencing. Genomic DNA extraction from the blood cell samples was performed with the Qiagen DNeasy Blood Extraction Kit.

General study outcomes and caveats: While some public TCRs were present in many individuals, most TCR sequences turned up only very rarely across donors. Presence/absence analyses assumed roughly uniform sequencing depth across donors, an assumption that may not hold. A later analysis associated approximately 17,000 TCR beta sequences with specific HLA alleles at a false discovery rate of 0.05. Broadly in line with IMGT annotations, most TCR beta V segments showed up in productive rearrangements about 87% or about 30% of the time in an earlier analysis of about 500 of the donors. A cluster of highly shared sequence variants was judged likely to represent a technical artifact of the sequencing pipeline. The study gave a list of about 160 TCR beta chains associated with cytomegalovirus. Because some donors lacked HLA typing at each locus, the association tests relied only on the typed subset. A further reported finding was that TCR beta sequences accurately predicted the HLA-A and HLA-B alleles for most subjects in the first cohort. This cohort had only TCR beta chains sequenced, and the lack of alpha or paired-chain data limited which features could be detected. Correlated functional status among segregating V segments might reflect linkage disequilibrium, but an unknown experimental factor could not be ruled out. A later analysis found that TCR association rates varied across HLA loci, with DRB1 alleles showing the most associated TCRs and HLA-C alleles the fewest. In a later genetic analysis, a missense DCLRE1C variant was associated with V-gene and J-gene trimming of TCR beta chains, and the association was replicated in an independent cohort. Immune exposure information for the cohort was limited to CMV serostatus. Compared with the 666-donor mean, donors in an Asian-associated ancestry cluster had fewer N-insertions in productive TCRs, according to a later genetic analysis. Compared with equally common non-associated chains, HLA-associated TCR beta chains in a later analysis were more clonally expanded and had lower generation probabilities. Because the 87-base-pair reads could not distinguish some IMGT-functional V segments, including TRBV6-2 and TRBV6-3, those segments were excluded. Assigning TCR associations to individual alleles was difficult when HLA alleles, especially DR and DQ, strongly co-occurred. A few of the identified cytomegalovirus-associated TCR beta chains were confirmed in vitro to be specific for cytomegalovirus antigens. In a later analysis, several top co-occurrence clusters were reported to appear linked to parvovirus B19, influenza, CMV and Epstein-Barr virus. The earlier analysis of 450 to 700 of the donors excluded approximately 17 rarely observed V segments, including chromosome 9 orphons, because counts were too low. According to a later analysis, most CMV-associated TCR beta chains appeared to be HLA-restricted, and the HLA associations seemed to be driven largely by CMV exposure. Cytomegalovirus status was reported to be diagnosed by the classifier with high specificity and sensitivity in both the original and validation cohorts. It was suggested by the authors that the approach could potentially be generalized to other disease states and immunological phenotypes.

Recombination linked TRBV2 to TRBJ1-1, with the identity of the D gene unclear. This receptor was obtained from a human donor in good health. The sample consisted of PBMCs. The DNA is TGTGCCAGCACGAGAGACACTAACACTGAAGCTTTCTTT. Translated, this gives CASTRDTNTEAFF.